This TCR beta chain comes out of a study of vaccination effects on CD4 cells after COVID-19 (dated by TCRdb to the early 2020s). In terms of the full investigation: Two doses of either the BNT162b2 or the mRNA-1273 mRNA SARS-CoV-2 vaccine were administered to participants. In both COVID-19 convalescent patients and infection-naive vaccine recipients, the study compared SARS-CoV-2 spike-specific CD4+ TCR repertoires from before mRNA vaccination with those from after it. A total of 10 COVID-19 convalescent patients and a handful of SARS-CoV-2-naive healthy vaccine recipients were included in the full study. In the study, cultures from other donors were sequenced using the Oncomine TCR Beta short-read assay on an Illumina iSeq 100. The paper as a whole reports these results and caveats: At late post-vaccination timepoints, both infection-induced and vaccine-induced clones showed marked clonal contraction, consistent with waning T cell responses. Only a small number of convalescent patients were included, and no early post-infection timepoints were available, which limited the study. Among healthy vaccine recipients, nearly all vaccine-induced clones were SARS-CoV-2 mono-reactive, and only 1 of 255 was cross-reactive with common cold coronaviruses.

The library was prepared using the immunoSEQ multiplex PCR assay. TCR beta CDR3 sequencing was performed on DNA from the cultured, isolated CD4+ T cells. Per the source publication's procedure: Non-productive TCR sequences were removed and reads were trimmed to the CDR3 region, keeping CDR3s of at least 7 amino acids. The MANAFEST web app was used to identify antigen-specific clonotypes by comparing expansion in peptide wells with expansion in reference cultures. To be called positive, a clone needed expansion at FDR<0.05 compared with the reference and with all other wells, an odds ratio greater than 5, and a frequency greater than 0.1% in two replicate wells. Cross-reactive clonotypes were defined as significantly expanded in SARS-CoV-2 spike wells and in at least one common cold coronavirus spike condition. CDR3 similarity was assessed by Levenshtein distance with the stringdist R package, and unrooted trees were built with ape in R 3.6.1. TCRdb limited this immuneACCESS table to in-frame rearrangements with V and J called. A share of clones is missing; checked studies link under half to unresolved V genes, and the rest is unexplained. V, J and clone size are taken as reported in that table, and D and trimming were inferred from the DNA itself. The sample has 20,000 to 25,000 clones on record, around 72% of them singletons. Approximately 19% of the sample rests with the top ten.

Concerning this clone itself: Its antigen has not been determined. No much larger clonotype is one base removed from it; base qualities were not supplied.

According to the germline V gene (reference sequence), CDR1 reads LNHDA and CDR2 reads SQIVND. From its cysteine to its phenylalanine, the CDR3 spans 14 amino acids. Of all the DNA, just the CDR3 is kept, 42 bases in frame from base 1. The trim is 3 bases for V and 3 bases for J, with a gap of 10 bases between the germline ends. In the ViraFEST assay, PBMC were stimulated with viral peptide pools, and antigen-specific CD4+ T cell clonotypes were then identified by expansion using TCR sequencing. After less than 13 days of culture, CD4+ T cells were isolated with the EasySep CD4+ T cell isolation kit. None of the healthy vaccine recipients had a prior SARS-CoV-2 infection, which was confirmed by nucleocapsid antibody tests that came back negative both before and after vaccination. Each well held around 2 million PBMC cultured in IMDM containing 5% human AB serum, 8.5 to 10 IU/ml IL-2 and gentamicin, along with around 11 ug/ml peptides. On days 3 and 7, half of the culture medium was replaced with fresh IL-2-containing medium. Unless noted otherwise, every peptide stimulation condition was grown in triplicate wells. Using Ficoll-Paque Plus gradient centrifugation, PBMC were separated from whole blood and then either used fresh or cryopreserved at -140C. The overlapping peptide pools covered the spike proteins of SARS-CoV-2 and of the common cold coronaviruses HCoV-NL63, HCoV-OC43 and HCoV-229E. The QIAamp micro DNA kit was used to extract genomic DNA from the cultured CD4+ T cells.

The rearranged segments are TRBV19 and TRBJ2-3, with TRBD2 as a weak D call on 6 bases. The sequencing used CD4+ T cells from PBMCs cultured with HCoV-NL63 spike peptides, collected before COVID-19 vaccination. The label giving this sample's cell subset or site can be read as: HCoV-NL63 spike overlapping peptide pool stimulation. The source of this sequence is a human donor who received a COVID-19 vaccine. The encoded CDR3 is CASSMAGRTDTQYF. The DNA sequence is as follows: TGTGCCAGTAGTATGGCGGGGAGGACAGATACGCAGTATTTT.